The rows below give T cell receptor beta chains drawn from one sample of a study of HIV-infected patients and healthy controls. TCRdb passed the 5' RACE reads through MiXCR, listing each CDR3 protein once. The table includes almost 65,000 distinct CDR3 sequences, 15% to 20% detected once. The material sequenced was CD4+ T cells from blood. The receptors shown here come from a human donor in good health. The CDR3 runs from the conserved cysteine through the conserved F or W. D genes are given only for firm matches. Rows give clone size only sometimes, using once, few, many, or a class for an expanded clone.

v_gene: TRBV9
j_gene: TRBJ2-1
d_gene: NA
abundance: NA
CDR3nt: TGTGCCAGCAGCGTAGTGGTCCCGAGCTCCTACAATGAGCAGTTCTTC
CDR3aa: CASSVVVPSSYNEQFF

v_gene: TRBV5-6
j_gene: TRBJ2-7
d_gene: TRBD1
abundance: few
CDR3nt: TGTGCCAGCAGATTTGGGCGGACAGGGAGCTCCTACGAGCAGTACTTC
CDR3aa: CASRFGRTGSSYEQYF

v_gene: TRBV10-3
j_gene: TRBJ2-3
d_gene: TRBD2
abundance: once
CDR3nt: TGTGCCATCAGTGGGAGAGGTGCTAGCGGTAGCGCCACAGATACGCAGTATTTT
CDR3aa: CAISGRGASGSATDTQYF

v_gene: TRBV6-6
j_gene: TRBJ2-7
d_gene: TRBD1
abundance: many
CDR3nt: TGTGCCAGCAGTGAACCGGGACAGGGGGACTACGAGCAGTACTTC
CDR3aa: CASSEPGQGDYEQYF

v_gene: TRBV12-3/TRBV12-4
j_gene: TRBJ2-7
d_gene: NA
abundance: many
CDR3nt: TGTGCCAGCGGTCGGGCCTTAGAGGGATTCTTC
CDR3aa: CASGRALEGFF

v_gene: TRBV5-1
j_gene: TRBJ2-5
d_gene: TRBD1
abundance: NA
CDR3nt: TGCGCCAGCAGCCTGACAGGGGGACAAGAGACCCAGTACTTC
CDR3aa: CASSLTGGQETQYF

v_gene: TRBV5-4
j_gene: TRBJ2-3
d_gene: TRBD1
abundance: NA
CDR3nt: TGTGCCAGCAGTCCTCTACAGGGGAGCACAGATACGCAGTATTTT
CDR3aa: CASSPLQGSTDTQYF

v_gene: TRBV6-5
j_gene: TRBJ2-6
d_gene: NA
abundance: NA
CDR3nt: TGTGCCAGCCGGGGACAAAGCTCTGGGGCCAACGTCCTGACTTTC
CDR3aa: CASRGQSSGANVLTF

v_gene: TRBV7-9
j_gene: TRBJ1-5
d_gene: NA
abundance: many
CDR3nt: TGTGCCAGCAGCTTAGTTCGGCAGGGAGGTCAGCCCCAGCATTTT
CDR3aa: CASSLVRQGGQPQHF

v_gene: TRBV20-1
j_gene: TRBJ2-3
d_gene: NA
abundance: few
CDR3nt: TGCAGTGCTAGCCAATTAGGGTCTAGCACAGATACGCAGTATTTT
CDR3aa: CSASQLGSSTDTQYF

v_gene: TRBV4-1
j_gene: TRBJ2-7
d_gene: TRBD1
abundance: few
CDR3nt: TGCGCCAGCAGCCGAGGACAGGGTAACTCCTACGAGCAGTACTTC
CDR3aa: CASSRGQGNSYEQYF

v_gene: TRBV27
j_gene: TRBJ2-1
d_gene: NA
abundance: many
CDR3nt: TGTGCCAGCAGTTTATCTTTTGTTCTAAGGCCCTCCAATCTTTACAATGAGCAGTTCTTC
CDR3aa: CASSLSFVLRPSNLYNEQFF

v_gene: TRBV6-6
j_gene: TRBJ2-7
d_gene: NA
abundance: NA
CDR3nt: TGTGCCAGCAGTTACTCGACACCAACGAACTACGAGCAGTACTTC
CDR3aa: CASSYSTPTNYEQYF

v_gene: TRBV7-2
j_gene: TRBJ1-2
d_gene: TRBD1
abundance: NA
CDR3nt: TGTGCCAGCAGCCCAGGGCACCAAAGACAGGGATATTATGGCTACACCTTC
CDR3aa: CASSPGHQRQGYYGYTF

v_gene: TRBV10-2
j_gene: TRBJ1-2
d_gene: NA
abundance: medium-sized
CDR3nt: TGCGCCAGCGGCACTGACCCCACTGCCCTCTATGGCTACACCTTC
CDR3aa: CASGTDPTALYGYTF

v_gene: TRBV7-2
j_gene: TRBJ2-7
d_gene: NA
abundance: NA
CDR3nt: TGTGCCAGCAGCTTAGGAGGGGCTCGACGCGGGGAGCAGTACTTC
CDR3aa: CASSLGGARRGEQYF

v_gene: TRBV7-2
j_gene: TRBJ2-3
d_gene: TRBD2
abundance: many
CDR3nt: TGTGCCAGCAGCCCATCTCCGGGACTAGCGGGGGGGCCAAGAGATACGCAGTATTTT
CDR3aa: CASSPSPGLAGGPRDTQYF

v_gene: TRBV12-3/TRBV12-4
j_gene: TRBJ1-5
d_gene: NA
abundance: many
CDR3nt: TGTGCCAGCAGTTTCGAGGGTGCAGTTAGCAATCAGCCCCAGCATTTT
CDR3aa: CASSFEGAVSNQPQHF

v_gene: TRBV12-3/TRBV12-4
j_gene: TRBJ2-2
d_gene: NA
abundance: NA
CDR3nt: TGTGCCAGCAGTTTGGACAAGGTTTTGGGACAGAACACCGGGGAGCTGTTTTTT
CDR3aa: CASSLDKVLGQNTGELFF

v_gene: TRBV23-1
j_gene: TRBJ1-5
d_gene: NA
abundance: NA
CDR3nt: TGCGCCAGCAGTCAATCTTCTGGGACCTTGGATTGCAATCAGCCCCAGCATTTT
CDR3aa: CASSQSSGTLDCNQPQHF

v_gene: TRBV7-2
j_gene: TRBJ1-5
d_gene: TRBD1
abundance: NA
CDR3nt: TGTGCCAGCAGCTTACAGGGGGCAAGCAATCAGCCCCAGCATTTT
CDR3aa: CASSLQGASNQPQHF

v_gene: TRBV19
j_gene: TRBJ2-7
d_gene: NA
abundance: NA
CDR3nt: TGTGCCAGTAGTAAAAACAGAGGGGCTTACGAGCAGTACTTC
CDR3aa: CASSKNRGAYEQYF

v_gene: TRBV6-6
j_gene: TRBJ2-3
d_gene: TRBD2
abundance: few
CDR3nt: TGTGCCAGCAGTTATACTAGCGGCACAGATACGCAGTATTTT
CDR3aa: CASSYTSGTDTQYF

v_gene: TRBV6-5
j_gene: TRBJ2-7
d_gene: NA
abundance: NA
CDR3nt: TGTGCCAGCAGTTACGGACACTCCTACGAGCAGTACTTC
CDR3aa: CASSYGHSYEQYF

v_gene: TRBV3-1
j_gene: TRBJ2-3
d_gene: NA
abundance: few
CDR3nt: TGTGCCAGCAGCCAAGATCCGGCCACGGAGGAGTATTTT
CDR3aa: CASSQDPATEEYF

v_gene: TRBV6-1
j_gene: TRBJ2-6
d_gene: NA
abundance: many
CDR3nt: TGTGCCGGAGGGGAGGCTGGGGCCAACGTCCTGACTTTC
CDR3aa: CAGGEAGANVLTF

v_gene: TRBV7-8
j_gene: TRBJ1-5
d_gene: NA
abundance: NA
CDR3nt: TGTGCCAGCAGCTTATTATCCGCCGGCAATCAGCCCCAGCATTTT
CDR3aa: CASSLLSAGNQPQHF